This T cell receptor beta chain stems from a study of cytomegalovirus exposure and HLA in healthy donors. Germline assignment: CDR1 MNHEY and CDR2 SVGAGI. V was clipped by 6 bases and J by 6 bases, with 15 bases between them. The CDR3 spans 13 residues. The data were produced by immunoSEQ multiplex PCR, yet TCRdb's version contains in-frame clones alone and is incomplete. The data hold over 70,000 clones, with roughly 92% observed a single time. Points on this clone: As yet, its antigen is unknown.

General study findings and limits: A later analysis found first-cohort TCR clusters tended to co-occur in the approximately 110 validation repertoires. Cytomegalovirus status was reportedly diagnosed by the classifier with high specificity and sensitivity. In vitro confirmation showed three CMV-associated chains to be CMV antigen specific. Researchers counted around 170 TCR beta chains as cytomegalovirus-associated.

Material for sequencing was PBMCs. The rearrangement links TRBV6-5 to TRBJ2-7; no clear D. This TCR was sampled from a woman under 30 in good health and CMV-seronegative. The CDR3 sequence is CASSTTSRREQYF. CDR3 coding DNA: TGTGCCAGCAGCACAACTTCCAGGCGCGAGCAGTACTTC.